This T cell receptor beta chain comes out of a study of blood T cell repertoires in COVID-19 (dated by TCRdb to the early 2020s). With regard to the full study: Samples covering the acute and convalescent phases of COVID-19 were provided by collaborators in the United States, Italy and Spain. The prospective study material was composed of cDNA or gDNA derived from T cells, B-cell-depleted T cells, or PBMCs. The dataset comprised deeply sampled blood TCRbeta repertoires from subjects exposed to, actively infected with, or recovered from COVID-19. A freely available public database, intended as a resource for researchers studying the immune response to SARS-CoV-2, is where the repertoires were released. The samples were drawn from two sources: the first 160 participants of the ongoing ImmuneRACE study, and 1,200 or so subjects contributed by 6 global collaborators. Sample metadata almost always included a de-identified subject ID, COVID-19 status, age in years and sex. Where available, HLA class I and class II types were obtained from metadata supplied by the sample provider rather than from assay-based typing.

On this clone: Its antigen remains unidentified. Per-nucleotide qualities are absent, and no much larger clonotype sits a single base away.

V loses 8 bases, J loses 4 bases, and the germline ends lie 21 bases apart. The germline V gene (reference sequence) sets CDR1 to MNHNY and CDR2 to SVGAGI. The CDR3 has 16 amino acids, counting the end cysteine and phenylalanine. Left in the record is the CDR3 DNA by itself, 48 bases read in frame from the first base. TCRbeta CDR3 regions were amplified from genomic DNA using the immunoSEQ Assay, a bias-controlled multiplex PCR. In the paper's pipeline: Nucleated cell counts per sample were estimated from amplification of reference gene primers within the assay. Sequence reads were collapsed and filtered to measure the absolute abundance of every unique TCRbeta CDR3 rearrangement. For each sample, productive Simpson clonality was calculated as the square root of Simpson's diversity index over productive rearrangements. TCRdb took over this immuneACCESS table, retaining in-frame rearrangements with V and J assigned. Such tables are incomplete; in checked studies, under half of the missing clones stem from an unresolved V gene, and the remainder is unexplained. The V and J calls and clone size are taken from that table; D and trimming were inferred from the DNA. The sample has around 270,000 clones on record, around nine tenths of them singletons. Around 9.1% of the sample goes to the ten largest clones.

A second Seattle source provided samples from volunteer blood donors who had recovered from COVID-19. Whole blood was collected in K2EDTA tubes by collaborating institutions according to the institutions' own protocols. For TCRbeta analysis, collaborators shipped samples in one of three forms: frozen whole blood, isolated PBMCs, or DNA extracted from either of those sample types. Study-wide conclusions, independent of this receptor: Clinical and demographic metadata were provided uncurated, with the amount varying by source and participant.

Sequencing was done on a sample of peripheral blood. The origin of this receptor is a man between 35 and 55 years old who had recovered from COVID-19. The rearranged chain carries TRBV6-6 and TRBJ1-3, and possibly TRBD1, on 6 matching bases. The sequence in DNA is TGTGCCAGCTGTGGGTTGTGGGGGCAGTCCGGAAACACCATATATTTT. Translated, it gives CASCGLWGQSGNTIYF.